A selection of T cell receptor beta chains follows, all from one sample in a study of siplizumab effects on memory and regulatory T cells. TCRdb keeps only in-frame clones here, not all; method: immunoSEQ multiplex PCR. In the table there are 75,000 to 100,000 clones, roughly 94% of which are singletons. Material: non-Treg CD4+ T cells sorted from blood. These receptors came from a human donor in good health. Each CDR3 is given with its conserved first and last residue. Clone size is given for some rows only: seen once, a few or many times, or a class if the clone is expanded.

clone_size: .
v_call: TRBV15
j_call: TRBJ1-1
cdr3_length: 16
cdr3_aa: CATSRGTGGGGTEAFF

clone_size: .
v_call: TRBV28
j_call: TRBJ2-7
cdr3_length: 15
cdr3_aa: CASHSRGSLNYEQYF

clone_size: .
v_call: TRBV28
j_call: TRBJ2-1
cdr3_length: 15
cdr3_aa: CASSLRQGPFDEQFF

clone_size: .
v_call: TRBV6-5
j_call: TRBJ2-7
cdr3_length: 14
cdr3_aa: CASSPVGGENEQYF

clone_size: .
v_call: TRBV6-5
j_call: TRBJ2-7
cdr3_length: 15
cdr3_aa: CASSYSTSGTYEQYF

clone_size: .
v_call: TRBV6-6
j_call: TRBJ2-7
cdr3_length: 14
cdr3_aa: CASRLQGNVYEQYF

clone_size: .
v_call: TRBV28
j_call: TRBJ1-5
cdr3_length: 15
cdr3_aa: CASSFVSLYHQPQHF

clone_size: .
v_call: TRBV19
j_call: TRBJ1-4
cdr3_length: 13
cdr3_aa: CASSRDRGEKLFF

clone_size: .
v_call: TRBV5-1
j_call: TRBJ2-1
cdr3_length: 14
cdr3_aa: CASSSGDFQNEQFF

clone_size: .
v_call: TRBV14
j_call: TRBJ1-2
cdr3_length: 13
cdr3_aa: CASSQEPVYGYTF

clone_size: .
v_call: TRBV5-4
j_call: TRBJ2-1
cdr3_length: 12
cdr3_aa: CASSLKGNEQFF

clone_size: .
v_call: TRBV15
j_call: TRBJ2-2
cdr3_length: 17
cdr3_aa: CATSRERAGANTGELFF

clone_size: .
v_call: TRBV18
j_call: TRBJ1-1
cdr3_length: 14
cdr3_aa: CASSPLETGAEAFF

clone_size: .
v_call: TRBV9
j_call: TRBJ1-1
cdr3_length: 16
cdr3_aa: CASTSGAGQGYLEAFF

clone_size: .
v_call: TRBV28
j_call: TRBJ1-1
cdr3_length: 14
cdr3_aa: CASSLSAGRAEAFF

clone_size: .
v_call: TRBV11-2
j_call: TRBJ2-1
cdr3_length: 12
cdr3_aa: CASSLTGNEQFF

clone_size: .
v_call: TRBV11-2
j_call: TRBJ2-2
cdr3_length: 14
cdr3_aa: CASRRGVDTGELFF

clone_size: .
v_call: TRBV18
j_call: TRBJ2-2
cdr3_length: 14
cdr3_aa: CASSPSQNTGELFF

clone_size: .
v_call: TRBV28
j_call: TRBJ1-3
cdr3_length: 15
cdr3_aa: CASSLPGRKGNTIYF

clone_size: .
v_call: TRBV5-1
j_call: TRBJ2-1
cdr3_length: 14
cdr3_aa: CASRSRDSYNEQFF

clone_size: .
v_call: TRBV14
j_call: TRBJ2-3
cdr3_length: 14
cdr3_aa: CASSQVPGTDTQYF

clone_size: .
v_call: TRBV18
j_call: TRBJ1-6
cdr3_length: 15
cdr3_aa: CASSPHGTGNSPLHF

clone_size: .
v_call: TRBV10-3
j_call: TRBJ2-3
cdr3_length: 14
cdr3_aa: CAISIGGPEDTQYF

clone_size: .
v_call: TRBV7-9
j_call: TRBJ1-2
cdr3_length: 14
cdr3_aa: CASTAGTGDYGYTF

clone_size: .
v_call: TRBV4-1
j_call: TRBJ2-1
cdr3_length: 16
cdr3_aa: CASSQVEGGTGNEQFF

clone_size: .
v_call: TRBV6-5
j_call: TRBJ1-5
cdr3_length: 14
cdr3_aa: CASGRDRSNQPQHF

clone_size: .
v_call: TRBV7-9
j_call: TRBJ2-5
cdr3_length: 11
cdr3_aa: CASSSGETQYF

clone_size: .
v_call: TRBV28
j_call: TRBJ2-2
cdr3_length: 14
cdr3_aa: CASSSGVGVGELFF

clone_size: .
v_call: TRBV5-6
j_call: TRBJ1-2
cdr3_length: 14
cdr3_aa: CASSLARADYGYTF

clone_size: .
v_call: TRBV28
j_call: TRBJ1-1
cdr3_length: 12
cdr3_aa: CATRRQNTEAFF

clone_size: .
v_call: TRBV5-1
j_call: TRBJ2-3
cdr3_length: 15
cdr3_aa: CASSLIVGGTDTQYF

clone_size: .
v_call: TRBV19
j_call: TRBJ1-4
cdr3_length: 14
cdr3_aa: CASSGTSLGEKLFF

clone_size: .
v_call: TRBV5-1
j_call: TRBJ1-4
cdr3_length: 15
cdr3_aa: CASSLDKTTNEKLFF

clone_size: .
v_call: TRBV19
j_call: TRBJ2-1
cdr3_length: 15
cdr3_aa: CASSSDGRPYNEQFF

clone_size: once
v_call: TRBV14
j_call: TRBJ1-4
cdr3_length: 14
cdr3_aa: CASSPQGFKEKLFF

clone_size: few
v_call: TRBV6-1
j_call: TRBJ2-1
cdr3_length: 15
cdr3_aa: CASAPQVGSYNEQFF

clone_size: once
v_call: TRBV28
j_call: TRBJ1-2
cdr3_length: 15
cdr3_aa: CASSPGTSPVYGYTF

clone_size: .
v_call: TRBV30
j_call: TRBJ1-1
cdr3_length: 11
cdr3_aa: CAWSARNRVFF

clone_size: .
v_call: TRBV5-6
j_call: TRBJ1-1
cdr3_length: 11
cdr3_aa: CASSFGAAAFF

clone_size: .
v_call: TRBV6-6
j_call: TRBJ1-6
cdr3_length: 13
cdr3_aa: CASRGQLDSPLHF

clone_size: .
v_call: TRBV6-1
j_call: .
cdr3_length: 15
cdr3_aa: CASSEGRRSNQPQYF

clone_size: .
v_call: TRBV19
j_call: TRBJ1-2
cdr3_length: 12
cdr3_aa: CASSARGIGYTF

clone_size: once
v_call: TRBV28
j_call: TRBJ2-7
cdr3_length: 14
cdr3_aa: CASRQQGLSYEQYF

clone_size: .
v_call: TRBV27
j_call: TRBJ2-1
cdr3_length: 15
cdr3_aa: CASGNRGRRYNEQFF

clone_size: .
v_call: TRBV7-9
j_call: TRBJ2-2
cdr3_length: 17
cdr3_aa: CASTYGHGGGYTGELFF

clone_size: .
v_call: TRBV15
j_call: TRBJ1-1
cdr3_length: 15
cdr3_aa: CATSRGWGQNTEAFF

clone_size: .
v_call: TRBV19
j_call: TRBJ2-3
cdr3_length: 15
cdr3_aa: CASASWGPGGYTQYF

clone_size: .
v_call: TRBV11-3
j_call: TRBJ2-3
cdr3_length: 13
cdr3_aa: CASSLSWADTQYF

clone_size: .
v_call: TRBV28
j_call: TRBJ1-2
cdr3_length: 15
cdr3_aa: CASRLRGITSYGYTF

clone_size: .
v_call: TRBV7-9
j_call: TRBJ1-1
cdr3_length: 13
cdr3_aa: CASSLTGATEAFF

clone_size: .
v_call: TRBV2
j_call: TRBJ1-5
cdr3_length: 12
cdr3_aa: CASSGGYQPQHF

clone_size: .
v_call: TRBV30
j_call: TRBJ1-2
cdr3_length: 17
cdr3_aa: CAWSVLAGVALNYGYTF